The rows below give T cell receptor beta chains drawn from one sample of a study of cytomegalovirus exposure and HLA in healthy donors. The protocol was immunoSEQ multiplex PCR, while the TCRdb copy is restricted to in-frame clones and leaves out a portion. The table records roughly 190,000 clones, approximately 75% of them present only once. The sample consisted of PBMCs. The source of these receptors is a man younger than 40 in good health and CMV-seropositive. Both conserved end residues are trimmed from each CDR3. Fields, in order: J gene, V gene, CDR3 protein.

TRBJ1-2,TRBV7-9,SSSQLTGYT
TRBJ2-7,TRBV10-3,AISEARRDRREQY
TRBJ1-6,TRBV10-3,AITSSYNSPLH
TRBJ1-6,TRBV27,ASSTPGNSPLH
TRBJ2-7,TRBV7-2,ASSYRLAGECEQY
TRBJ1-2,TRBV4-2,ASSEPPNRGGYGYT
TRBJ1-2,TRBV4-3,ASSQGWHASNYGYT
TRBJ2-4,TRBV25-1,ASSDSNIQY
TRBJ2-2,TRBV27,ASSATGGGELF
TRBJ1-1,TRBV14,ASSQRGTEAF
TRBJ2-3,TRBV18,ASSVQGALADTQY
TRBJ1-1,TRBV7-9,ASGNTEAF
TRBJ1-2,TRBV6-6,ASSYGQGLSGYT
TRBJ2-7,TRBV5-5,ASSWRTANYEQY
TRBJ2-4,TRBV7-6,ASSSASQGDIQY
TRBJ1-3,TRBV7-8,ASSLESLGGSGNTIY
TRBJ2-1,TRBV30,ASDFYNEQF
TRBJ2-7,TRBV6-1,ASNQGGNYEQY
TRBJ1-2,TRBV5-6,ASSVDRGYGYT
TRBJ2-7,TRBV28,ASLLRDRANYEQY
TRBJ2-4,TRBV6-1,ASSPAAEQY
TRBJ2-6,TRBV30,AESRGSSGANVLT
TRBJ1-1,TRBV19,ASYDRNTEAF
TRBJ2-1,TRBV5-1,ASSLRGTGGAGEQF
TRBJ2-1,TRBV6-1,ASSSGGVGEQF
TRBJ2-3,TRBV30,AWVVSGGGGTQY
TRBJ2-3,TRBV15,ATSRDWGEDTQY
TRBJ1-2,TRBV30,AWSIGTESYGYT
TRBJ2-7,TRBV28,ASSSGTGWASYEQY
TRBJ1-4,TRBV5-1,ASSLGAIAEKLF
TRBJ1-5,TRBV10-1,ARREKDKGEPQH
TRBJ2-3,TRBV5-1,ASSLRGRGADTQY
TRBJ2-2,TRBV27,ASSLNGRVDTGELF
TRBJ2-5,TRBV6-5,ASSYLETQY
TRBJ2-1,TRBV27,ASMGQGAGNEQF
TRBJ1-5,TRBV7-6,ASSPGQGGSNQPQH
TRBJ2-3,TRBV5-1,ASSSQGIGTDTQY
TRBJ2-2,TRBV23-1,ASSQSGHLGTGELF
TRBJ1-5,TRBV5-1,ASSLEGTGGGAPQH
TRBJ2-7,TRBV27,ASSSLAAHSYEQY
TRBJ2-2,TRBV7-7,ASSSTSGRKAGELF
TRBJ2-7,TRBV27,ASSLGPTGQGSYEQY
TRBJ2-7,TRBV19,ASSFSGTVSEQY
TRBJ1-2,TRBV7-2,ASSARDKSSYT
TRBJ1-6,TRBV7-7,ASSLRHVTPSPLH
TRBJ1-2,TRBV15,ATSRVIRGPGYGYT
TRBJ2-4,TRBV7-2,ASSPRGTWGSGKNIQY
TRBJ1-5,TRBV29-1,SVRTGTGWEPQH
TRBJ1-5,TRBV18,ASSPQTGGSNQPQH
TRBJ2-1,TRBV7-2,ASSFGEGLAGGNEQF
TRBJ2-1,TRBV13,ASSLGRGGSYNEQF
TRBJ2-1,TRBV5-1,ASSPSSYNEQF
TRBJ1-2,TRBV28,ASSTNRGYGHT
TRBJ2-1,TRBV12-5,ASGFGTGELDEQF
TRBJ2-7,TRBV9,ASSVGDRDYEQY
TRBJ2-1,TRBV4-2,ASSQEKFGLALSSYNEQF
TRBJ2-7,TRBV11-2,ASSLVRVQY
TRBJ1-1,TRBV27,ASSSGDNTEAF